The 8 T cell receptor beta chains in this list originate from one sample, sequenced in a study of T cell changes during pregnancy in multiple sclerosis. The assay was immunoSEQ multiplex PCR, and TCRdb's table has in-frame clones only and misses some. The table lists approximately 74,000 clones, 70% to 90% of them singletons. The sequences come from peripheral blood, collected before pregnancy. The receptors here all came from a female donor with multiple sclerosis, enrolled in a pregnancy study.

The chain has TRBV27 and TRBJ1-4; 9 bases are a match to TRBD1. The J segment lost 0 bases and the V segment lost 5 bases, leaving 10 bases of the junction unmatched. CDR3 length: 18 amino acids. The germline V gene encodes CDR1 MNHEY and CDR2 SMNVEV (reference sequence). The CDR3 loop reads CASSPGTGKTATNEKLFF. CDR3 coding DNA: TGTGCCAGCAGTCCGGGGACAGGGAAAACAGCAACTAATGAAAAACTGTTTTTT.

This clone showed up just once. This rearrangement joins TRBV6-4 to TRBJ2-6, with 8 bases lining up with TRBD1. This CDR3 has 15 amino acids. Unmatched junction bases numbered 3, after V lost 6 bases and J lost 2 bases. Germline V gene lookup returns CDR1 MRHNA and CDR2 SNTAGT. The CDR3 loop reads CASSQQGAGANVLTF. CDR3 sequence (DNA): TGTGCCAGCAGCCAACAGGGGGCTGGGGCCAACGTCCTGACTTTC.

This clone showed up just a few times. The chain is built from TRBV19 and TRBJ1-2; D unclear. Trimming removed 7 bases at V and 8 bases at J, with 11 bases between. The V gene's germline CDR1 is LNHDA and CDR2 SQIVND (reference sequence). This CDR3 has 11 residues. In DNA form, the CDR3 reads TGTGCCAGTACCGCGTCGGAGGGCTACACCTTC. Translating gives CASTASEGYTF.

The V call is TRBV4-2, the J call TRBJ2-5; the D gene is possibly TRBD2 (6 bases). Trimming stripped 1 base from V and 2 bases from J, with 8 bases between. The germline CDR1 and CDR2 sequences are LGHNA and YNFKEQ. The CDR3 has 14 amino acids. The CDR3 DNA follows: TGTGCCAGCAGCCAAGCCGGGACTCAAGAGACCCAGTACTTC. This codes for CASSQAGTQETQYF.

CDR3 amino acids: CASTGISNEKLFF. CDR3 in DNA: TGTGCCAGCACAGGGATCTCTAATGAAAAACTGTTTTTT. This chain uses TRBV14 with TRBJ1-4; D is possibly TRBD1 (5 bases). Germline CDR1 reads SGHDN; CDR2 reads FVKESK. The CDR3 is made up of 13 amino acids. With 7 bases removed from V and 3 bases from J, the gap between germline ends came to 9 bases. Full variable domain (remainder filled in from reference TRBV14 and TRBJ1-4): EAGVTQFPSHSVIEKGQTVTLRCDPISGHDNLYWYRRVMGKEIKFLLHFVKESKQDESGMPNNRFLAERTGGTYSTLKVQPAELEDSGVYFCASTGISNEKLFFGSGTQLSVL.

This sequence joins TRBV4-3 and TRBJ2-2; no definite D call. The CDR3 runs to 13 residues. Germline V gene data show CDR1 as LGHNA and CDR2 as YSLEER. V was trimmed by 1 base and J by 7 bases, leaving 7 bases between them. The chain's CDR3 is CASSQGYVGELFF. The CDR3 nucleotides read TGCGCCAGCAGCCAAGGTTATGTCGGGGAGCTGTTTTTT.

V is TRBV21-1 and J is TRBJ2-1; the table's D call TRBD2 went unverified against the DNA. TRBV21-1 is a documented pseudogene. There are 19 residues in the CDR3. The CDR3 DNA sequence: TGTGCCAGCAGCGAAAAGTTCGCACTAGCGGGGCGTTCTGACAATGAGCAGTTCTTC. It translates to CASSEKFALAGRSDNEQFF.

The chain couples TRBV5-1 to TRBJ2-1; D unclear. This CDR3 is built from 14 residues. Trimming stripped 4 bases from V and 3 bases from J, with 11 bases between. Germline-derived CDR1 and CDR2 are SGHRS and YFSETQ. CDR3 amino acids: CASSLDVSYNEQFF. In nucleotides, the CDR3 is TGCGCCAGCAGCCTGGACGTCAGCTACAATGAGCAGTTCTTC.